This T cell receptor beta chain came from a study of CD8 T cells in Susac syndrome. Broader study findings: TCR sequencing and HLA analysis covered a relatively small number of individuals.

With respect to this clonotype: As yet, its antigen is unknown.

The CD8+ and CD4+ T cells were isolated magnetically using a negative isolation approach, whereas the TEMRA cells were enriched by FACS. It was with random hexamers that roughly 0.5 to 1 ug RNA was reverse transcribed. Via MiXCR, TCRdb re-called the immunoSEQ multiplex PCR reads, giving one row per CDR3 protein. The sample lists about 210,000 distinct CDR3 sequences; roughly 96% were seen once. The V gene's germline CDR1 is SEHNR and CDR2 FQNEAQ (reference sequence). Between the trimmed V and J ends, which lost 7 bases and 4 bases, there was a span of 20 bases. CDR3 length equals 15 residues. The sample was CD4+ T cells from PBMCs. This chain links TRBV7-9 with TRBJ2-7; D is tentatively TRBD1 or TRBD2 (5 bases each). This clonotype was sampled from a human donor with multiple sclerosis. The CDR3 spells CASTFGTVGSYEQYF. The CDR3 coding sequence is TGTGCCAGCACGTTCGGGACGGTCGGATCGTACGAGCAGTACTTC. Using reference TRBV7-9 and TRBJ2-7 for the parts outside the CDR3, the full variable domain is DTGVSQNPRHKITKRGQNVTFRCDPISEHNRLYWYRQTLGQGPEFLTYFQNEAQLEKSRLLSDRFSAERPKGSFSTLEIQRTEQGDSAMYLCASTFGTVGSYEQYFGPGTRLTVT.